This entry is about one T cell receptor (beta chain). The target antigen is unknown. This record belongs to a study of cytomegalovirus exposure and HLA in healthy donors. Whole-study findings and limits: Rarity marked most TCR sequences, yet some public TCRs occurred in many donors.

The donors were members of the validation cohort, which comprised 120 subjects and was separate from the first cohort of 666 subjects. The CDR3 length is 12 residues. The V and J ends lost 2 bases and 5 bases respectively, with 7 bases between them. Germline V gene lookup returns CDR1 KGHSH and CDR2 LQKENI. Generated by immunoSEQ multiplex PCR, the TCRdb table keeps only in-frame clones and is missing some. The table records fewer than 200,000 clones, 80% to 85% of them present only once. This chain uses TRBV18 with TRBJ2-7; weak D call: TRBD2 (5 bases). The clonotype comes from a woman aged 18 to 35 in good health and CMV-seropositive. The sequencing input was PBMCs. The CDR3 protein is CASSPGSDEQYF. CDR3 coding DNA: TGTGCCAGCTCACCAGGTAGCGACGAGCAGTACTTC.